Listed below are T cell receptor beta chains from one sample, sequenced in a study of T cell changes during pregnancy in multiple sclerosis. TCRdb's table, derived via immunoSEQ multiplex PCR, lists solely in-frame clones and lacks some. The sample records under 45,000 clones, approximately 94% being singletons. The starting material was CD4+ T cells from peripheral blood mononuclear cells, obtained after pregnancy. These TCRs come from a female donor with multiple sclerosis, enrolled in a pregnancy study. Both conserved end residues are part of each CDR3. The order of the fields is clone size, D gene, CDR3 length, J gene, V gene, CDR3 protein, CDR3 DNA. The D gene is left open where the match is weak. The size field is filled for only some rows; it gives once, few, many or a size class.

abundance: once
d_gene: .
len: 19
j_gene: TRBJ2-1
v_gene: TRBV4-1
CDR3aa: CASSQEGLGLANSYNEQFF
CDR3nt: TGCGCCAGCAGCCAAGAAGGGTTAGGGCTAGCAAACTCCTACAATGAGCAGTTCTTC

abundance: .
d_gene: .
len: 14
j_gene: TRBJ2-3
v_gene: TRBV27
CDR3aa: CASRILGQGDTQYF
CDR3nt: TGTGCCAGCAGGATCCTAGGGCAGGGGGATACGCAGTATTTT

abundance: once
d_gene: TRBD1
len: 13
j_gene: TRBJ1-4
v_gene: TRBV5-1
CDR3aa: CASAPGQDEKLFF
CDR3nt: TGCGCCAGCGCACCGGGACAGGATGAAAAACTGTTTTTT

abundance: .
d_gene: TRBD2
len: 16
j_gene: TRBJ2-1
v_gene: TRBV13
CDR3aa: CASSTRTSGFRNEQFF
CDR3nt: TGTGCCAGCAGCACCCGGACTAGCGGGTTCCGCAATGAGCAGTTCTTC

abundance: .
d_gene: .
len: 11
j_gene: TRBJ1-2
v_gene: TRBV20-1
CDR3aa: CSASSSPGYTF
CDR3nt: TGCAGTGCTAGTAGCTCCCCTGGCTACACCTTC

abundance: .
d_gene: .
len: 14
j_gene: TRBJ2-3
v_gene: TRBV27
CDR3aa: CASSLKGGTDTQYF
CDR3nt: TGTGCCAGCAGTTTAAAGGGAGGCACAGATACGCAGTATTTT

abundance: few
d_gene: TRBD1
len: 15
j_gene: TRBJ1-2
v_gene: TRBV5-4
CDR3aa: CASSLAGQGGYGYTF
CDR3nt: TGTGCCAGCAGCTTGGCTGGACAGGGAGGCTATGGCTACACCTTC

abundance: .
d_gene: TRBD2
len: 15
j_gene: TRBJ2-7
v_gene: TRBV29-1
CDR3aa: CSVKFWRGSSYEQYF
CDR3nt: TGCAGCGTTAAATTCTGGCGGGGGTCCTCCTACGAGCAGTACTTC

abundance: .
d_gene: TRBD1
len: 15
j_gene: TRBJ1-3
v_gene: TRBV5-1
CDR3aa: CASSLVAGGFNTIYF
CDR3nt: TGCGCCAGCAGCTTGGTTGCAGGGGGCTTCAACACCATATATTTT

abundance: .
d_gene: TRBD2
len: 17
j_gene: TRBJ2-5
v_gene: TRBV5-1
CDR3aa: CASSIGLAGSTEETQYF
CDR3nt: TGCGCCAGCAGCATCGGACTAGCGGGGTCCACGGAAGAGACCCAGTACTTC

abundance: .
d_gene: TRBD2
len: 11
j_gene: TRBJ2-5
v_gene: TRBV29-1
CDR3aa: CTCGGGETQYF
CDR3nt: TGCACCTGCGGGGGAGGGGAGACCCAGTACTTC

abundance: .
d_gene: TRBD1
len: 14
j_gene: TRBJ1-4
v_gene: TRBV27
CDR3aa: CASSTTGGLEKLFF
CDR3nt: TGTGCCAGCAGCACAACAGGGGGTCTTGAAAAACTGTTTTTT

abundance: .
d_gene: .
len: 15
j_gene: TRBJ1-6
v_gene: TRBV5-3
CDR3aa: CARSSGQTLNSPLHF
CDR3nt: TGTGCCAGAAGCTCCGGACAGACTCTTAATTCACCCCTCCACTTT

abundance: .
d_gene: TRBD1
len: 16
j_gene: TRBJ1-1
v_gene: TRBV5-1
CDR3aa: CASSLERGRRNTEAFF
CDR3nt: TGCGCCAGCAGCTTGGAAAGGGGGCGGAGGAACACTGAAGCTTTCTTT

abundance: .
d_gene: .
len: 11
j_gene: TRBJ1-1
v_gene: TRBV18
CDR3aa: CASSLETEAFF
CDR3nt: TGTGCCAGCTCACTAGAGACAGAAGCTTTCTTT

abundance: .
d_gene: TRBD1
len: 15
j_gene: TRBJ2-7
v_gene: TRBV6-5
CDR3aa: CASTSPGTGANEQYF
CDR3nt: TGTGCCAGCACCTCCCCCGGGACAGGGGCCAACGAGCAGTACTTC

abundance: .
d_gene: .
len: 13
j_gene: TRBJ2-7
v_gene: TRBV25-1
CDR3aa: CASSRDSSYEQYF
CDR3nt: TGTGCCAGCAGTAGAGACTCTTCCTACGAGCAGTACTTC

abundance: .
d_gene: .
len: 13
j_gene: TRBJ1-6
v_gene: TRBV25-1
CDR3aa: CASSQGDNSPLHF
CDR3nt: TGTGCCAGCTCCCAAGGGGATAATTCACCCCTCCACTTT

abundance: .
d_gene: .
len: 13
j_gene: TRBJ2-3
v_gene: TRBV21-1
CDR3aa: CATGTSGGDTQYF
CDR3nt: TGTGCCACCGGGACTAGCGGGGGAGATACGCAGTATTTT

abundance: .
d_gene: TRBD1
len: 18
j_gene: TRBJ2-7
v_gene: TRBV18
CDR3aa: CASSYNNPGQGASYEQYF
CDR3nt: TGTGCCAGCTCATATAACAACCCGGGACAGGGGGCCTCCTACGAGCAGTACTTC

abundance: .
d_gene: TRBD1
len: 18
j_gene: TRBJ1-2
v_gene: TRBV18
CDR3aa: CASSPRVKTQGVLVGYTF
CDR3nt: TGTGCCAGCTCCCCCCGGGTTAAGACCCAGGGGGTATTAGTAGGCTACACCTTC

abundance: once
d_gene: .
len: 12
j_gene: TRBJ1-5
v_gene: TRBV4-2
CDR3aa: CARVDRNQPQHF
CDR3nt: TGTGCCAGGGTGGACAGAAATCAGCCCCAGCATTTT

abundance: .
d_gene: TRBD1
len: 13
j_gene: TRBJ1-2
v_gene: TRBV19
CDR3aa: CASREQGSDGYTF
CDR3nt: TGTGCCAGTAGGGAACAGGGGTCGGACGGCTACACCTTC

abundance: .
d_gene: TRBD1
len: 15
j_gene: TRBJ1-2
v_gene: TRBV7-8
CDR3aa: CASSPGTGKGFGYTF
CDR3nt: TGTGCCAGCAGCCCCGGGACAGGGAAGGGGTTTGGCTACACCTTC

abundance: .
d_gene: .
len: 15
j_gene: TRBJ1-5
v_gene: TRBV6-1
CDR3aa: CASTFGGDGNQPQHF
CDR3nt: TGTGCCAGCACTTTTGGAGGGGATGGCAATCAGCCCCAGCATTTT

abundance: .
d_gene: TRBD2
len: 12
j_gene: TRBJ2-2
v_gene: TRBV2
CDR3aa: CARGGDTGELFF
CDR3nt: TGTGCCAGGGGGGGGGACACCGGGGAGCTGTTTTTT

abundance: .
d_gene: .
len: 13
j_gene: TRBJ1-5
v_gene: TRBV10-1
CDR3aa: CASIPEGNQPQHF
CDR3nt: TGCGCCAGCATTCCGGAGGGGAATCAGCCCCAGCATTTT

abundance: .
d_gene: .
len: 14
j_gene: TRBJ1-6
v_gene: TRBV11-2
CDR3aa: CASSLGPSTSPLHF
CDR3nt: TGTGCCAGCAGCTTAGGTCCTAGCACCTCACCCCTCCACTTT

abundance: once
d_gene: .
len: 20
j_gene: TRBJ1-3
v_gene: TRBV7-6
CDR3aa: CASSLARQVPPPLSGNTIYF
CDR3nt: TGTGCCAGCAGCTTAGCGCGACAGGTCCCCCCTCCACTCTCTGGAAACACCATATATTTT

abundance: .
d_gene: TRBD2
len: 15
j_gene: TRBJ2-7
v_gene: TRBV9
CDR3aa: CASSVGGGAWDEQYF
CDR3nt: TGTGCCAGCAGCGTGGGCGGGGGGGCCTGGGACGAGCAGTACTTC

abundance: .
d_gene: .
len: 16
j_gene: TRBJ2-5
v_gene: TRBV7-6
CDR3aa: CASSLLGHLGQETQYF
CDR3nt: TGTGCCAGCAGCTTACTGGGACACCTCGGGCAAGAGACCCAGTACTTC

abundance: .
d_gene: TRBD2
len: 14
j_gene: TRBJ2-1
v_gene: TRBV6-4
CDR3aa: CASRGLAGAGEQFF
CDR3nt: TGTGCCAGCAGGGGACTAGCGGGGGCCGGCGAGCAGTTCTTC

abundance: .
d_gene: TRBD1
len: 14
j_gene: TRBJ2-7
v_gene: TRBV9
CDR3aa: CASSLQGESYEQYF
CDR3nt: TGTGCCAGCAGCTTACAGGGGGAGAGCTACGAGCAGTACTTC

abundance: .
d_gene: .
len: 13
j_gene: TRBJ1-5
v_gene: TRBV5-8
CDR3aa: CASSLDRRQPQHF
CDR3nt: TGTGCCAGCAGCTTGGACAGACGGCAGCCCCAGCATTTT

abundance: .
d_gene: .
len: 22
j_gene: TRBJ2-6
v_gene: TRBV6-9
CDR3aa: CATLPTNQGGPSALSGANVLTF
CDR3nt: TGTGCCACACTACCGACCAACCAGGGAGGACCTTCAGCCCTCTCTGGGGCCAACGTCCTGACTTTC

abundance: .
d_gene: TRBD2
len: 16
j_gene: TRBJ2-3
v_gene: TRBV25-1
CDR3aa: CASSLLAGGKTDTQYF
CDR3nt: TGTGCCAGCAGTCTTCTAGCGGGGGGGAAAACAGATACGCAGTATTTT

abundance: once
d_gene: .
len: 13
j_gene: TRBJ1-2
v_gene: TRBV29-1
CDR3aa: CSVGQHYPYGYTF
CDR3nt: TGCAGCGTTGGACAGCACTATCCCTATGGCTACACCTTC

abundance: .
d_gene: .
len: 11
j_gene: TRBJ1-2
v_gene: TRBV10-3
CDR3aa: CAADSLYGYTF
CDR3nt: TGTGCCGCGGACAGCCTATATGGCTACACCTTC

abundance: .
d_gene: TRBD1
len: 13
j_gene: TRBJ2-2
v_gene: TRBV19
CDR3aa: CASGQGAGGELFF
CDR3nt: TGTGCCAGTGGACAGGGGGCAGGCGGGGAGCTGTTTTTT

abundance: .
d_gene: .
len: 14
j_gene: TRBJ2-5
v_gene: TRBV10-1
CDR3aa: CAVQLGAGQETQYF
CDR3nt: TGCGCCGTGCAATTAGGGGCAGGCCAAGAGACCCAGTACTTC

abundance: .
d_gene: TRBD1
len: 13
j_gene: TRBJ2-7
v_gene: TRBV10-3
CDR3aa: CAISGTGEGEQYF
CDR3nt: TGTGCCATCAGTGGGACAGGGGAAGGCGAGCAGTACTTC

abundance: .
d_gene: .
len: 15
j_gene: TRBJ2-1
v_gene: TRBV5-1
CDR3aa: CASSLLGKVEGEQFF
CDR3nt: TGCGCCAGCAGCTTACTAGGAAAAGTGGAGGGTGAGCAGTTCTTC